Listed below are T cell receptor beta chains from one sample, sequenced in a study of T cell responses to AZD1222 COVID-19 vaccine. Using immunoSEQ multiplex PCR, the repertoire was profiled, and TCRdb retains in-frame clones only, with some absent. Of about 110,000 clones in the sample, 70% to 90% were seen once. This sample comprised peripheral blood, obtained 28 days after the second AZD1222 dose. These receptors all come from an adult who received the AZD1222 COVID-19 vaccine. Each CDR3 is given with its conserved first and last residue. A D gene is named only where the DNA matches it firmly. Only part of the rows carry a size: once, few, many, or a class if the clone is expanded.

abundance | d_gene | j_gene | v_gene | CDR3nt | CDR3aa
few | . | TRBJ1-2 | TRBV29-1 | TGCAGCGTTGAAGATCGAAAGGGTTTAAGCGGCTACACCTTC | CSVEDRKGLSGYTF
. | . | TRBJ1-6 | TRBV3-1/TRBV3-2 | TGTGCCAGCAGCCGGATCCTCCGTTCACCCCTCCACTTT | CASSRILRSPLHF
. | . | TRBJ2-1 | TRBV4-1 | TGCGCCAGCAGCCATGTAGGCCGCAGCTCCTACAATGAGCAGTTCTTC | CASSHVGRSSYNEQFF
. | . | TRBJ1-4 | TRBV11-3 | TGTGCCAGCAGCGCTCGGACAGCAACTAATGAAAAACTGTTTTTT | CASSARTATNEKLFF
. | . | TRBJ2-6 | TRBV4-1 | TGCGCCAGCAGCCAAGTAGGGGATGGGGCCAACGTCCTGACTTTC | CASSQVGDGANVLTF
. | . | TRBJ2-2 | TRBV5-1 | TGCGCCAGCAGCTTGGGGTCGCAGACGGCCGGGGAGCTGTTTTTT | CASSLGSQTAGELFF
. | . | TRBJ2-1 | TRBV30 | TGTGCCTGGTCTCCCTGGGGGACGGCCTACAATGAGCAGTTCTTC | CAWSPWGTAYNEQFF
few | TRBD2 | TRBJ2-7 | TRBV7-2 | TGTGCCAGCAGGGATGGCGGGGGCTACGAGCAGTACTTC | CASRDGGGYEQYF
. | TRBD1 | TRBJ2-3 | TRBV28 | TGTGCCAGCAGTTTATTCGGACAGGGTGCTAGCACAGATACGCAGTATTTT | CASSLFGQGASTDTQYF
. | TRBD2 | TRBJ2-2 | TRBV5-4 | TGTGCCAGCAGCTTGGTCGGGAGTAGCGGGACGAGAGCCGGGGAGCTGTTTTTT | CASSLVGSSGTRAGELFF
. | . | TRBJ1-6 | TRBV4-1 | TGCGCCAGCAGCCAAGATGGGACCGCAGGGTTCACCCTCCACTTT | CASSQDGTAGFTLHF
. | TRBD1 | TRBJ2-3 | TRBV7-6 | TGTGCCAGCAGCTTGGGACCCGGACAGGGGGCTTGGGATACGCAGTATTTT | CASSLGPGQGAWDTQYF
. | . | TRBJ2-1 | TRBV2 | TGTGCCAGCAACGCAGCGGGCCCTTACAATGAGCAGTTCTTC | CASNAAGPYNEQFF
. | . | TRBJ1-2 | TRBV2 | TGTGCCAGCAGTGTACAGCCACCCTATGGCTACACCTTC | CASSVQPPYGYTF
. | TRBD2 | TRBJ2-3 | TRBV7-8 | TGTGCCAGCAGGCTAGCCGCGGGGGAAAGCACAGATACGCAGTATTTT | CASRLAAGESTDTQYF
once | . | TRBJ2-5 | TRBV12-3/TRBV12-4 | TGTGCCAGCAGCCGAGAGACCCAGTACTTC | CASSRETQYF
. | . | TRBJ1-4 | TRBV27 | TGTGCCAGCAGTTCTCCGGGGCTGGGGGAAAAACTGTTTTTT | CASSSPGLGEKLFF
once | TRBD2 | TRBJ2-2 | TRBV5-1 | TGCGCCAGCAGCCAGGCTGGACTAGGCACCGGGGAGCTGTTTTTT | CASSQAGLGTGELFF
few | . | TRBJ1-1 | TRBV5-1 | TGCGCCAGCAGCGTCCTCGGGCCGAACACTGAAGCTTTCTTT | CASSVLGPNTEAFF
. | TRBD1 | TRBJ1-2 | TRBV5-1 | TGCGCCAGCAGCTTCGGACAGGAGCTCGATGGCTACACCTTC | CASSFGQELDGYTF
. | TRBD1 | TRBJ1-5 | TRBV28 | TGTGCCAGCAGGGGTGGGACAGGGTCGGCTCAGCCCCAGCATTTT | CASRGGTGSAQPQHF
. | . | TRBJ1-1 | TRBV7-6 | TGTGCCAGCAGCTTAGAAGGGGGTGGAGGGACTGAAGCTTTCTTT | CASSLEGGGGTEAFF
. | TRBD2 | TRBJ2-1 | TRBV29-1 | TGCAGCGTTCCAACTAGCGGAACCTACAATGAGCAGTTCTTC | CSVPTSGTYNEQFF
. | . | TRBJ1-5 | TRBV3-1/TRBV3-2 | TGTGCCAGCAGCCAAGTAATAGGGGACAATCAGCCCCAGCATTTT | CASSQVIGDNQPQHF
once | TRBD2 | TRBJ2-2 | TRBV6-1 | TGTGCCAGCAGTGAAGGGACTAGGCGGAGGGCCGGGGAGCTGTTTTTT | CASSEGTRRRAGELFF
. | . | TRBJ2-3 | TRBV9 | TGTGCCAGCAGCCAGGCCCCGGCAGATACGCAGTATTTT | CASSQAPADTQYF
. | . | TRBJ2-7 | TRBV21-1 | TGTGCCAGCAGCAAGGATTGGACAGGGGACCCTTGGAAAACCTACGAGCAGTACTTC | CASSKDWTGDPWKTYEQYF
once | TRBD2 | TRBJ2-7 | TRBV28 | TGTGCCAGCAGGAAGCGGGAGGGCTCCTACGAGCAGTACTTC | CASRKREGSYEQYF
. | . | TRBJ1-5 | TRBV6-5 | TGTGCCAGCACCTTAACAGGGTCCGGGCCCCAGCATTTT | CASTLTGSGPQHF
. | . | TRBJ2-7 | TRBV3-1/TRBV3-2 | TGTGCCAGCAGCCAAGTCGGGCCCACCTACGAGCAGTACTTC | CASSQVGPTYEQYF
once | TRBD1 | TRBJ2-4 | TRBV19 | TGTGCCAGTAGTATGGCGGGACAGGGGACCAAAAACATTCAGTACTTC | CASSMAGQGTKNIQYF
once | TRBD1 | TRBJ1-2 | TRBV5-4 | TGTGCCAGCAGCTTGGGGCCTGGGGAGACAGGGAATCGTGGCTACACCTTC | CASSLGPGETGNRGYTF
. | TRBD2 | TRBJ2-1 | TRBV5-4 | TGTGCCAGCAGCTGGGGGGGAGAGGTGAGCCAGTTCTTC | CASSWGGEVSQFF
once | TRBD2 | TRBJ2-2 | TRBV3-1/TRBV3-2 | TGTGCCAGCAGCCAGACGGGTCGTGGCGGGAGGGCCTGGGAGACCGGGGAGCTGTTTTTT | CASSQTGRGGRAWETGELFF
. | . | TRBJ1-2 | TRBV6-4 | TGTGCCAGCAGTCCAGGGGACAAGCTGGACTATGGCTACACCTTC | CASSPGDKLDYGYTF
. | TRBD1 | TRBJ1-3 | TRBV6-6 | TGTGCCAGCGGACGCGACAGGGCCGACTCTGGAAACACCATATATTTT | CASGRDRADSGNTIYF
. | TRBD1 | TRBJ1-1 | TRBV27 | TGTGCCAGCAGTCCCGGGACAGGAGGGACTGAAGCTTTCTTT | CASSPGTGGTEAFF
. | TRBD2 | TRBJ2-3 | TRBV5-4 | TGTGCCAGCAGCGACGCTAGCGGGAGAGCAGATACGCAGTATTTT | CASSDASGRADTQYF
. | . | TRBJ2-6 | TRBV6-5 | TGTGCCAGCACTTTAGGGGCGGCTGGGGCCAACGTCCTGACTTTC | CASTLGAAGANVLTF
. | . | TRBJ2-6 | TRBV11-3 | TGTGCCAGCAGCTCGCCGGCCAACGTCCTGACTTTC | CASSSPANVLTF
. | . | TRBJ1-4 | TRBV5-1 | TGCGCCAGCAGCTTGATGGGGCCTGATGAAAAACTGTTTTTT | CASSLMGPDEKLFF
. | . | TRBJ2-6 | TRBV27 | TGTGCCAGCAGTCTCACAGGGATCCCTGGGGCCAACGTCCTGACTTTC | CASSLTGIPGANVLTF
. | . | TRBJ1-3 | TRBV6-5 | TGTGCCAGCAGTTACTCCTACAGCTCTGGAAACACCATATATTTT | CASSYSYSSGNTIYF
. | . | TRBJ1-5 | TRBV5-4 | TGTGCCAGCGACAGAGAACGCGGCAATCAGCCCCAGCATTTT | CASDRERGNQPQHF
. | . | TRBJ1-6 | TRBV3-1/TRBV3-2 | TGTGCCAGCAGCCAAACCCCGACAGGAGATTCACCCCTCCACTTT | CASSQTPTGDSPLHF
. | . | TRBJ2-7 | TRBV4-1 | TGCGCCAGCAGCCAAGAAACCCGGATGCGAAATCCCTACGAGCAGTACTTC | CASSQETRMRNPYEQYF
. | . | TRBJ2-1 | TRBV5-1 | TGCGCCAGCAGCTTGGGGCAGCTCAATGAGCAGTTCTTC | CASSLGQLNEQFF
. | . | TRBJ2-6 | TRBV6-5 | TGTGCCAGCAGTTACTTGCCTCTTGGGGCCAACGTCCTGACTTTC | CASSYLPLGANVLTF
. | . | TRBJ1-2 | TRBV7-9 | TGTGCCAGCAGCGGGGACATACCGCAGCATAACTATGGCTACACCTTC | CASSGDIPQHNYGYTF
. | . | TRBJ2-1 | TRBV7-8 | TGTGCCAGCAGCTCGGGGGAAGCCTACAATGAGCAGTTCTTC | CASSSGEAYNEQFF
once | . | TRBJ2-2 | TRBV3-1/TRBV3-2 | TGTGCCAGCAGCCAAGATTCCTGGGTTGGGCGTGTGGAGCTGTTTTTT | CASSQDSWVGRVELFF
. | TRBD1 | TRBJ2-1 | TRBV6-5 | TGTGCCAGTGGGACAGGGAATTACAATGAGCAGTTCTTC | CASGTGNYNEQFF
. | . | TRBJ1-1 | TRBV5-1 | TGCGCCAGTAAGAGCCGGGCAGACTACAACACTGAAGCTTTCTTT | CASKSRADYNTEAFF
. | . | TRBJ1-1 | TRBV6-5 | TGTGCCAGCAAAGAACCCCTCCGGGGATTCCCTGAAGCTTTCTTT | CASKEPLRGFPEAFF
. | . | TRBJ1-6 | TRBV7-9 | TGTGCCAGTGCGGAACGGGATAATTCACCCCTCCACTTT | CASAERDNSPLHF
. | TRBD1 | TRBJ1-1 | TRBV7-9 | TGTGCCAGCAGCTCGCGGACAGGGTGGACTGAAGCTTTCTTT | CASSSRTGWTEAFF
. | . | TRBJ2-4 | TRBV28 | TGTGCCAGCACCGGGACACCCGGAAACATTCAGTACTTC | CASTGTPGNIQYF
. | . | TRBJ1-3 | TRBV5-1 | TGCGCCAGCAGCTTTATGGGGGTGGCCGGAAACACCATATATTTT | CASSFMGVAGNTIYF